This is a list of T cell receptor beta chains from one sample in a study of T-cell reconstitution after alpha-beta-depleted transplantation in children. Via MiXCR, TCRdb re-called the PCR reads, giving one row per CDR3 protein. The sample carries 550,000 to 800,000 distinct CDR3 sequences, around 13% recorded once. The sample in question was PBMCs, obtained before TCRalphabeta/CD19-depleted stem cell transplant. Every receptor here comes from a girl aged 2 to 10 with congenital amegakaryocytic thrombocytopenia, due to receive a stem cell transplant. Each CDR3 is given with its conserved first and last residue. Only some rows state a clone size, as once, few, many or a class for expanded clones.

clone size: many; J gene: TRBJ2-2; V gene: TRBV20-1; CDR3 protein: CSARDPAWITGELFF
clone size: few; J gene: TRBJ2-5; V gene: TRBV5-1; CDR3 protein: CASSLGVARETQYF
clone size: few; J gene: TRBJ2-1; V gene: TRBV7-7; CDR3 protein: CASSLSGSRNEQFF
clone size: NA; J gene: TRBJ2-7; V gene: TRBV7-9; CDR3 protein: CASSSETDHEQYF
clone size: few; J gene: TRBJ1-6; V gene: TRBV6-1; CDR3 protein: CASSLVLFNSPLHF
clone size: many; J gene: TRBJ2-3; V gene: TRBV7-2; CDR3 protein: CASSFGADTQYF
clone size: many; J gene: TRBJ2-7; V gene: TRBV7-6; CDR3 protein: CASSAGLAGINEQYF
clone size: many; J gene: TRBJ2-2; V gene: TRBV12-3/TRBV12-4; CDR3 protein: CASSLSQATGELFF
clone size: many; J gene: TRBJ2-3; V gene: TRBV14; CDR3 protein: CASSSGLRTDTQYF
clone size: many; J gene: TRBJ2-1; V gene: TRBV20-1; CDR3 protein: CSALHTLGGPYNEQFF
clone size: few; J gene: TRBJ2-7; V gene: TRBV20-1; CDR3 protein: CSARMQGCHEQYF
clone size: many; J gene: TRBJ1-2; V gene: TRBV20-1; CDR3 protein: CSALQIERNGYTF
clone size: NA; J gene: TRBJ2-3; V gene: TRBV30; CDR3 protein: CACRGTSTDTQYF
clone size: many; J gene: TRBJ2-2; V gene: TRBV5-1; CDR3 protein: CASSPGPSEWNTGELFF
clone size: many; J gene: TRBJ2-5; V gene: TRBV7-8; CDR3 protein: CASSFAVKETQYF
clone size: many; J gene: TRBJ2-3; V gene: TRBV5-1; CDR3 protein: CASSLETSGSVSDTQYF
clone size: few; J gene: TRBJ2-5; V gene: TRBV15; CDR3 protein: CATSLTGRQETQYF
clone size: many; J gene: TRBJ2-3; V gene: TRBV2; CDR3 protein: CASSARGTLNHTQYF
clone size: NA; J gene: TRBJ2-2; V gene: TRBV7-6; CDR3 protein: CASSGRSTGELFF
clone size: many; J gene: TRBJ2-7; V gene: TRBV5-1; CDR3 protein: CASSSQGISPNEQYF
clone size: few; J gene: TRBJ2-1; V gene: TRBV21-1; CDR3 protein: CASSNSRTGGGKQFF
clone size: many; J gene: TRBJ1-1; V gene: TRBV24-1; CDR3 protein: CATSDSDWNTEAFF
clone size: many; J gene: TRBJ2-7; V gene: TRBV6-5; CDR3 protein: CASSYVGIALYDEQYF
clone size: many; J gene: TRBJ2-1; V gene: TRBV20-1; CDR3 protein: CSARELSGRGVEQFF
clone size: many; J gene: TRBJ2-7; V gene: TRBV5-1; CDR3 protein: CASSLDANSYEQYF
clone size: NA; J gene: TRBJ2-3; V gene: TRBV5-1; CDR3 protein: CASSNTTSGSDTQYF
clone size: once; J gene: TRBJ2-1; V gene: TRBV7-8; CDR3 protein: CASSADNYNEQFF
clone size: few; J gene: TRBJ2-7; V gene: TRBV20-1; CDR3 protein: CSATPTTGAEQYF
clone size: few; J gene: TRBJ2-3; V gene: TRBV7-2; CDR3 protein: CASSRTSGRAWSDTQYF